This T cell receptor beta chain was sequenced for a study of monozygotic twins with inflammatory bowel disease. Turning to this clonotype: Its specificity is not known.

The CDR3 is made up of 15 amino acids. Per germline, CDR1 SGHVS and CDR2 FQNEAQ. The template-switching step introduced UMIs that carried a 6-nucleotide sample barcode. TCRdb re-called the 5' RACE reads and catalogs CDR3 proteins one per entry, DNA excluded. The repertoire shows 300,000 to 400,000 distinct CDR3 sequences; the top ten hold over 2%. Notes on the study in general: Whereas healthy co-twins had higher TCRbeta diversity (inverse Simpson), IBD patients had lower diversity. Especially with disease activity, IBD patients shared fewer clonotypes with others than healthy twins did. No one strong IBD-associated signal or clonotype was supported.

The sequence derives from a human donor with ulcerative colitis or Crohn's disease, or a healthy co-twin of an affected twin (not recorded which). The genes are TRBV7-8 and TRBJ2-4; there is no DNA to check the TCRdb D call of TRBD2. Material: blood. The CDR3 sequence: CASSLEAGAKNIQYF. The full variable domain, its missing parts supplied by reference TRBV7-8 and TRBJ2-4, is GAGVSQSPRYKVAKRGQDVALRCDPISGHVSLFWYQQALGQGPEFLTYFQNEAQLDKSGLPSDRFFAERPEGSVSTLKIQRTQQEDSAVYLCASSLEAGAKNIQYFGAGTRLSVL.